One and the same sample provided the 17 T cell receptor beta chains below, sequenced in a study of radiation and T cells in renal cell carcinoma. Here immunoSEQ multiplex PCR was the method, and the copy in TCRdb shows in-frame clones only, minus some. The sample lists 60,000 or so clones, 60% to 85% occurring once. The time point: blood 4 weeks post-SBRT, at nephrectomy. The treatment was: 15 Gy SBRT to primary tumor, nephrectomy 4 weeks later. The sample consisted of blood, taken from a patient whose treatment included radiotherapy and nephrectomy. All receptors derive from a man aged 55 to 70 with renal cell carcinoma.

CDR3 loop: CASSHRGSEQYF. The CDR3 DNA reads as TGTGCCAGCAGCCACAGGGGGAGCGAGCAGTACTTC. V and J are TRBV11-2 and TRBJ2-7, with TRBD1 identical over 8 bases. V shed 5 bases, J shed 6 bases, and the junction held 3 bases outside the gene matches. The CDR3 is 12 amino acids. The V gene's germline CDR1 is SGHAT and CDR2 FQNNGV.

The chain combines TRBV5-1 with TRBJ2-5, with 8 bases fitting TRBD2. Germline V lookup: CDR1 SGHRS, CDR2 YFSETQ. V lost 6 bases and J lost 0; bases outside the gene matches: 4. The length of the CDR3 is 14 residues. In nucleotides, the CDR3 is TGCGCCAGCACAAGCGGGGGCTACCAAGAGACCCAGTACTTC. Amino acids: CASTSGGYQETQYF.

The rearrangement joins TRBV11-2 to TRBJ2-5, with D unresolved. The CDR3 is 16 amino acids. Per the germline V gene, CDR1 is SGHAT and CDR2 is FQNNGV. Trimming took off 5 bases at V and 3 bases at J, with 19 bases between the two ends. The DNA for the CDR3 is TGTGCCAGCAGCCCCCTGGCCGAACGATGGGAAGAGACCCAGTACTTC. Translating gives CASSPLAERWEETQYF.

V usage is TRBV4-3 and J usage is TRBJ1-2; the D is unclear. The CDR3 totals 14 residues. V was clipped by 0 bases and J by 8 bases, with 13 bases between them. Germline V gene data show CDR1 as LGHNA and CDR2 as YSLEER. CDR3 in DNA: TGCGCCAGCAGCCAAGATCGGAGAGGCGGAGGCTACACCTTC. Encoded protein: CASSQDRRGGGYTF.

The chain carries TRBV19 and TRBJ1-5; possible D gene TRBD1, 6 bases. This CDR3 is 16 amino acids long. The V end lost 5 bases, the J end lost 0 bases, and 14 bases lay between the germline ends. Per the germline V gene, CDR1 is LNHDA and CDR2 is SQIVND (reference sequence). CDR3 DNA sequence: TGTGCCAGTAGTCCTCAGGGGACTGATAGCAATCAGCCCCAGCATTTT. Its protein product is CASSPQGTDSNQPQHF.

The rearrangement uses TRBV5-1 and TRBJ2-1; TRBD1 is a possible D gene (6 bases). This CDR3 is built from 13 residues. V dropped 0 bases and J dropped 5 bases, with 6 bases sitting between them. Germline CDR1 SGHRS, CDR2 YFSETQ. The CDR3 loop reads CASSLGTDNEQFF. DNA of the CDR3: TGCGCCAGCAGCTTGGGGACAGACAATGAGCAGTTCTTC.

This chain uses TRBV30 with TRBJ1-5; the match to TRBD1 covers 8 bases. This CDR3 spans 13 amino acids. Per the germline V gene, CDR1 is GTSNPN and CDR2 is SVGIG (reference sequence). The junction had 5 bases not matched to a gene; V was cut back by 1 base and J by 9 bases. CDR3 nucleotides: TGTGCCTGGAGTGGGACAGGGAGTACGCCCCAGCATTTT. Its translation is CAWSGTGSTPQHF.

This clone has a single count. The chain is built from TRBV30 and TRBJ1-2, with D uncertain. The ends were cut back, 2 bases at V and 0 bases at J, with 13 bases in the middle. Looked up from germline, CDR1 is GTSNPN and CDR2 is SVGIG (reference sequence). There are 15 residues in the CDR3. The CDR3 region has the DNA TGTGCCTGGAGTTTATCGACTGGGCCTAACTATGGCTACACCTTC. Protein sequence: CAWSLSTGPNYGYTF.

The CDR3, as DNA: TGTGCCAGTAGTCCCCGAGGCAATCAGCCCCAGCATTTT. Its translation: CASSPRGNQPQHF. The rearrangement links TRBV19 to TRBJ1-5; D is unclear. The CDR3 loop spans 13 amino acids. The V end was cut by 5 bases, the J end by 2 bases, with 7 bases between. Germline V gives CDR1 LNHDA, CDR2 SQIVND (reference sequence).

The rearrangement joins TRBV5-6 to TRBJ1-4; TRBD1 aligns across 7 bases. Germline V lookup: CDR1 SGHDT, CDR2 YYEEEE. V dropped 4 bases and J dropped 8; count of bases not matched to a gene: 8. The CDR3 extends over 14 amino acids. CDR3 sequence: CASSRTGEGEKLFF. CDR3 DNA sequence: TGTGCCAGCAGCCGAACAGGGGAGGGGGAAAAACTGTTTTTT. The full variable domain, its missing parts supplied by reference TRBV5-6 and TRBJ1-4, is DAGVTQSPTHLIKTRGQQVTLRCSPKSGHDTVSWYQQALGQGPQFIFQYYEEEERQRGNFPDRFSGHQFPNYSSELNVNALLLGDSALYLCASSRTGEGEKLFFGSGTQLSVL.

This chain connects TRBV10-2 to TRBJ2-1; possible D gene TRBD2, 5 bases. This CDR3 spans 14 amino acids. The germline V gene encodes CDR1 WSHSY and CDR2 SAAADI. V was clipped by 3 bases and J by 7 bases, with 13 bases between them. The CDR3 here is CASSDSGRLNEQFF. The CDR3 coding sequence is TGCGCCAGCAGTGACTCAGGTAGACTAAATGAGCAGTTCTTC.

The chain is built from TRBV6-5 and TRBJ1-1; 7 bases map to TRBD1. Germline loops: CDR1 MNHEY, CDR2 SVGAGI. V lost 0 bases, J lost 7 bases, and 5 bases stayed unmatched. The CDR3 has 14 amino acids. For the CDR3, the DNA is TGTGCCAGCAGTTACTCGATAGGGGGCGGTGAAGCTTTCTTT. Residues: CASSYSIGGGEAFF.

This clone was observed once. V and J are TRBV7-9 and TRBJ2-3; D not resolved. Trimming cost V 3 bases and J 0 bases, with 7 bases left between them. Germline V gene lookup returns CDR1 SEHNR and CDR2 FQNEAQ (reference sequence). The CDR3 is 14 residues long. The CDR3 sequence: CASSLGSSTDTQYF. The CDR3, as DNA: TGTGCCAGCAGCTTGGGCTCTAGCACAGATACGCAGTATTTT.

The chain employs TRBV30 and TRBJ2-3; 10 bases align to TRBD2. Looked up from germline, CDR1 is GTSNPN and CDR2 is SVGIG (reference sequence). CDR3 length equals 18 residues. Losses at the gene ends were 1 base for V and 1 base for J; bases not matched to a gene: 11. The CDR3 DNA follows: TGTGCCTGGAGTGCGGGGCTAGCGGGAGAAGGCGGCACAGATACGCAGTATTTT. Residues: CAWSAGLAGEGGTDTQYF.

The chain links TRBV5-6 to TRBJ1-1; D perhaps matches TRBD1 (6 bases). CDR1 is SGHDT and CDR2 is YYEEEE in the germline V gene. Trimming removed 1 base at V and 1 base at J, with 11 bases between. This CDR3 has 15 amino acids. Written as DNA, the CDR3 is TGTGCCAGCAGCTTGCCCGGGGGCGCGAACACTGAAGCTTTCTTT. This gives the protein CASSLPGGANTEAFF.

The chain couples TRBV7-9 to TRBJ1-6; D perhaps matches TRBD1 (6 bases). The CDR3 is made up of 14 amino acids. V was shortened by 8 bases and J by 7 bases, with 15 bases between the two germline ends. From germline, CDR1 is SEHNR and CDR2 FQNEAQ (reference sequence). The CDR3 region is CASLGGQANSPLHF. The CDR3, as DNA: TGTGCCAGCCTTGGGGGGCAGGCGAATTCACCCCTCCACTTT.

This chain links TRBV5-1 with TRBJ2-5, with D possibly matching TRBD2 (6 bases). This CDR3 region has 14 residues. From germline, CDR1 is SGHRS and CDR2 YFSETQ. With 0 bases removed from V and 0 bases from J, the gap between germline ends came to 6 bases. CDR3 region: CASSLGDYQETQYF. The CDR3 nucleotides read TGCGCCAGCAGCTTGGGGGACTACCAAGAGACCCAGTACTTC.